This TCR beta chain originates from a study of control samples from healthy donors and cancer patients. The table came from immunoSEQ multiplex PCR; TCRdb's copy has only in-frame clones and leaves some out. This sample has over 100,000 clones; more than 90% occur once, and the top ten carry 4.5% to 7%. The CDR3 runs 16 residues. CDR1 LGHNA and CDR2 YNFKEQ come from the germline V gene. V lost 3 bases, J lost 6 bases, and 7 bases stayed unmatched. The sequence derives from a man aged 18-30 years in good health. Material: blood. This chain links TRBV4-2 with TRBJ2-3; TRBD2 matches at 12 bases. CDR3 sequence reads: CASSQASGGVWDTQYF. The CDR3 nucleotides are TGTGCCAGCAGCCAGGCTAGCGGGGGGGTGTGGGATACGCAGTATTTT.